This entry lists 23 T cell receptor beta chains sequenced from one sample in a study of blood T cells in healthy people across ages. Sample-barcoded 5' priming and a J-beta primer mix drove a second PCR of about 6 to 12 cycles. TCRdb independently ran MiXCR on the 5' RACE reads; one entry per CDR3 protein. The sample lists some 560,000 distinct CDR3 sequences; roughly a quarter were seen once. These data were also reused for a study on T cells of mothers and their children.

Sequences were obtained from blood. These receptors all come from a boy between 2 and 10 years old in good health.

This chain links TRBV20-1 with TRBJ2-1; 9 nucleotides line up with TRBD2. The CDR3 sequence is 16 residues long. Trimming took 0 bases from V and 0 from J; bases not matched to a gene: 3. Per germline, CDR1 DFQATT and CDR2 SNEGSKA (reference sequence). The CDR3 loop reads CSARDLAGRSYNEQFF. CDR3 DNA: TGCAGTGCTAGAGATCTAGCGGGGCGCTCCTACAATGAGCAGTTCTTC.

This clonotype was found a few times. V is TRBV10-1 and J is TRBJ1-1; a weak D match, TRBD1 (5 bases). The germline V gene encodes CDR1 WNHNN and CDR2 SYGVQD (reference sequence). The CDR3 is 14 amino acids. V shed 4 bases and J shed 1 base, with 10 bases lying between them. This CDR3 is CASSAEGSNTEAFF. CDR3 nucleotides: TGCGCCAGCAGTGCCGAGGGGTCGAACACTGAAGCTTTCTTT.

This chain uses TRBV2 with TRBJ1-4; 7 nucleotides align to TRBD1. Germline V lookup: CDR1 SNHLY, CDR2 FYNNEI. This CDR3 is 15 amino acids long. V lost 5 bases to trimming and J lost 3 bases; unmatched junction nucleotides: 6. CDR3 residues: CASSPGGGANEKLFF. The CDR3 region has the DNA TGTGCCAGCAGTCCAGGGGGAGGGGCTAATGAAAAACTGTTTTTT.

The V gene is TRBV9, the J gene TRBJ1-2; D gene uncertain. The length of the CDR3 is 14 residues. The V gene lost 0 bases and the J gene lost 7 bases, with 13 bases spanning the gap. Germline values: CDR1 SGDLS, CDR2 YYNGEE. The CDR3 region has the DNA TGTGCCAGCAGCGTAGCATCTGGTGGAGGTGGCTACACCTTC. This encodes CASSVASGGGGYTF.

The gene calls are TRBV6-2 or TRBV6-3 and TRBJ2-5, with no clear D. The CDR3 is 15 amino acids. Trimming stripped 6 bases from V and 5 bases from J, with 19 bases between. Germline V gene lookup returns CDR1 MNHEY and CDR2 SVGEGT. In DNA, the CDR3 is TGTGCCAGCAGGGCTACCGCGAGGTGGGGTGAGACCCAGTACTTC. This translates into CASRATARWGETQYF.

Only a few counts were recorded for this clonotype. This chain uses TRBV27 with TRBJ2-5; tentative D call: TRBD1 (5 bases). Trimming took off 5 bases at V and 4 bases at J, with 11 bases between the two ends. Germline V gene lookup returns CDR1 MNHEY and CDR2 SMNVEV (reference sequence). There are 13 residues in the CDR3. The CDR3 sequence is CASSQRQLETQYF. Written as DNA, the CDR3 is TGTGCCAGCAGTCAACGACAGTTAGAGACCCAGTACTTC.

This sequence joins TRBV11-2 and TRBJ2-2; 10 nucleotides agree with TRBD1. V lost 0 bases and J lost 4; bases outside the gene matches: 5. Germline lookup yields CDR1 SGHAT and CDR2 FQNNGV. CDR3 length: 17 residues. CDR3 residues: CASSLDYRTGGTGELFF. The CDR3, as DNA: TGTGCCAGCAGCTTAGACTATAGGACAGGGGGCACCGGGGAGCTGTTTTTT.

This clonotype came up once. This sequence joins TRBV6-5 and TRBJ2-4, with D perhaps TRBD1 (5 bases). Per the germline V gene, CDR1 is MNHEY and CDR2 is SVGAGI. Trimming stripped 0 bases from V and 9 bases from J, with 9 bases between. The CDR3 contains 13 residues. CDR3 nucleotide sequence: TGTGCCAGCAGTTACTCCAGGGCCGGCATTCAGTACTTC. It translates to CASSYSRAGIQYF.

This clonotype was detected only a few times. The V call is TRBV15, the J call TRBJ2-5; 8 nucleotides agree with TRBD1. The V segment lost 5 bases and the J segment 3 bases; nucleotides outside the gene matches: 8. This CDR3 contains 15 residues. Germline CDR1 LNHNV, CDR2 YYDKDF (reference sequence). CDR3 DNA sequence: TGTGCCACCAGCGCCGACAGGGGTAGGAAAGAGACCCAGTACTTC. Amino acids: CATSADRGRKETQYF.

The table lists this clonotype with a few counts. This rearrangement joins TRBV2 to TRBJ1-2; a weak D match, TRBD1 (5 bases). Germline assignment: CDR1 SNHLY and CDR2 FYNNEI. CDR3 size: 13 residues. Trimming removed 5 bases at V and 1 base at J, with 8 bases between. The CDR3 DNA sequence: TGTGCCAGCAGTCCGGACAATAACTATGGCTACACCTTC. This encodes CASSPDNNYGYTF.

The chain uses TRBV5-1 and TRBJ2-1, with a possible D match to TRBD1 (5 bases). The CDR3 spans 15 residues. In germline, CDR1 is SGHRS, CDR2 YFSETQ. V was pared by 4 bases and J by 5 bases, with 16 bases between. The CDR3 DNA reads as TGCGCCAGCAGCAAAACGACAGAACCTAACAATGAGCAGTTCTTC. This sequence encodes CASSKTTEPNNEQFF.

The V gene is TRBV25-1, the J gene TRBJ1-2, with TRBD1 matching 11 bases. J gave up 2 bases and V 2 bases, and 1 base lay outside the gene matches. Germline assignment: CDR1 MGHDK and CDR2 SYGVNS. The CDR3 has 15 amino acids. CDR3 sequence (DNA): TGTGCCAGCAGTGAAGGGACAGGGGGGAACTATGGCTACACCTTC. This translates into CASSEGTGGNYGYTF.

There are a few counts of this clonotype. The chain has TRBV2 and TRBJ2-5, with TRBD2 matching over 13 bases. The CDR3 is made up of 15 amino acids. Germline CDR1 SNHLY, CDR2 FYNNEI. With 7 bases clipped from V and 7 bases from J, the junction kept 9 bases outside the gene matches. CDR3 DNA sequence: TGTGCCAGCACAGGACTAGCGGGGGCCGCTGGGACCCAGTACTTC. Translating it yields CASTGLAGAAGTQYF.

The rearrangement uses TRBV9 and TRBJ2-1; D ambiguous. Deletions cut 2 bases from V and 8 bases from J, with 5 bases between. Germline CDR1 and CDR2: SGDLS and YYNGEE. This CDR3 has 11 residues. CDR3 amino acids: CASSVGYEQFF. The CDR3 DNA reads TGTGCCAGCAGCGTTGGCTATGAGCAGTTCTTC.

The genes are TRBV6-2 or TRBV6-3 and TRBJ1-2, with D tentatively TRBD1 (5 bases). V was clipped by 8 bases and J by 5 bases, with 24 bases between them. The germline V gene encodes CDR1 MNHEY and CDR2 SVGEGT. The CDR3 length is 16 residues. The CDR3 coding sequence is TGTGCCAGCTTGACCCGGAAGACAGAAGGGGTTTATGGCTACACCTTC. As protein: CASLTRKTEGVYGYTF.

A word on this clonotype: No conserved phenylalanine or tryptophan ends this CDR3, so it is likely a read error. The chain is built from TRBV6-6 and TRBJ1-6; TRBD1 might be the D (6 bases). Trimming removed 6 bases from V and 13 bases from J, with 13 bases in between. CDR1 is MNHNY, CDR2 SVGAGI, per germline (reference sequence). CDR3 length: 12 residues. The DNA of the CDR3 is TGTGCCAGCAGAACAGGGCTGCGGCCCCTCCACTTG. As protein: CASRTGLRPLHL.

V usage is TRBV10-3 and J usage is TRBJ1-2, with 7 bases lining up with TRBD1. Germline CDR1 ENHRY, CDR2 SYGVKD. J was trimmed by 4 bases and V by 7 bases; bases with no gene match: 6. The CDR3 extends over 13 amino acids. As DNA, the CDR3 is TGTGCCATCACCACGGACAGGCGCTATGGCTACACCTTC. It translates to CAITTDRRYGYTF.

V is TRBV5-1 and J is TRBJ2-1; TRBD1 is a possible D gene (5 bases). Germline CDR1 is SGHRS and CDR2 is YFSETQ. This CDR3 is 16 amino acids long. V shed 2 bases and J shed 16 bases, with 28 bases lying between them. CDR3 in DNA: TGCGCCAGCAGCTTAAACCCTACCACAGGCGGCCGTCACGTTTTCTTC. Its translation: CASSLNPTTGGRHVFF.

In its sample, this clonotype was seen a few times. The CDR3 DNA reads TGTGCCAGCAGTTTTGGAGGGGCCTTTGTGTACGAGCAGTACTTC. Amino acids: CASSFGGAFVYEQYF. The genes are TRBV28 and TRBJ2-7; possible D gene TRBD2, 6 bases. The CDR3 has 15 residues. From germline, CDR1 is MDHEN and CDR2 SYDVKM. The germline V and J ends were trimmed by 3 bases and 4 bases, with 16 bases remaining between them.

J is TRBJ2-5 and V is TRBV7-9; D unclear. Germline V gives CDR1 SEHNR, CDR2 FQNEAQ (reference sequence). Trimming shortened V by 4 bases and J by 0 bases, and 15 bases separated the two germline ends. This CDR3 contains 16 residues. The CDR3 region has the DNA TGTGCCAGCAGCTCTCCCGTATTTGGGTACCAAGAGACCCAGTACTTC. This translates into CASSSPVFGYQETQYF.

The chain couples TRBV20-1 to TRBJ2-1; possibly TRBD1 or TRBD2 for D (5 bases each). The length of the CDR3 is 13 residues. From germline, CDR1 is DFQATT and CDR2 SNEGSKA (reference sequence). V was clipped by 3 bases and J by 2 bases, with 8 bases between them. The CDR3 loop is CSASRGAYNEQFF. The CDR3 DNA reads as TGCAGTGCTAGTCGAGGGGCCTACAATGAGCAGTTCTTC.

J is TRBJ2-7 and V is TRBV28; D is ambiguous. CDR3 length equals 15 residues. V dropped 3 bases and J dropped 0 bases, with 12 bases sitting between them. Germline CDR1 MDHEN, CDR2 SYDVKM. CDR3 residues: CASSFFHESSYEQYF. For the CDR3, the DNA is TGTGCCAGCAGTTTTTTCCACGAGAGCTCCTACGAGCAGTACTTC.

The chain has TRBV24-1 and TRBJ1-5, with TRBD1 matching 7 bases. The CDR3 spans 15 residues. Trimming removed 4 bases from V and 3 bases from J; junction bases left unmatched: 5. Germline CDR1 reads KGHDR; CDR2 reads SFDVKD. CDR3 sequence: CATSEGGRDNQPQHF. The CDR3 nucleotides are TGTGCCACCAGTGAAGGGGGCAGGGACAATCAGCCCCAGCATTTT.